The 3 T cell receptor beta chains listed next were all sequenced from one sample in a study of cytomegalovirus exposure and HLA in healthy donors. 13 Jbeta primers and 60 Vbeta primers were used for the PCR. The data were produced by immunoSEQ multiplex PCR, yet TCRdb's version contains in-frame clones alone and is incomplete. The sample carries some 150,000 clones, about 87% recorded once. Sequenced sample: PBMCs. The receptors stem from a woman between 25 and 40 years old in good health and CMV-seronegative.

V gene TRBV21-1 combines with J gene TRBJ2-3; the table gives TRBD1 as D, unverified against the DNA. TRBV21-1 has pseudogene status. The CDR3 runs to 15 residues. The CDR3 DNA reads as TGTGCCAGCAGACAGGGGCCACCCGCCGGGGATACGCAGTATTTT. As protein: CASRQGPPAGDTQYF.

The CDR3 coding sequence is TGTGCCAGCACCTCAGGGTCTTTCTACAATGAGCAGTTCTTC. It is translated as CASTSGSFYNEQFF. V and J are TRBV28 and TRBJ2-1, with D maybe TRBD1 (5 bases). This CDR3 region has 14 residues. Germline V CDR1 and CDR2: MDHEN, SYDVKM. Between the trimmed V and J ends, which lost 7 bases and 3 bases, there was a span of 13 bases.

The chain uses TRBV5-4 and TRBJ2-5, with TRBD2 matching over 7 bases. This CDR3 is 16 amino acids long. CDR1 is SGHNT and CDR2 is YYREEE in the germline V gene (reference sequence). V shed 4 bases, J shed 5 bases, and the junction held 14 bases outside the gene matches. The CDR3: CASSPRRTRGLETQYF. Written as DNA, the CDR3 is TGTGCCAGCAGCCCGAGGAGGACTAGGGGATTGGAGACCCAGTACTTC.